This record concerns one TCR beta chain sequence. The target of this receptor is not known. Qualities for individual bases were not recorded, and no much larger clone is one base off. This entry belongs to a study of beta chain features in type 1 diabetes listed by TCRdb under 2018. General notes on the study: No differences in mean age, gender distribution, total cell number or subset yield were found between patients and healthy donors. A total of roughly 99,000,000 sorted cells were examined across all samples, and the number of cells per subset was strongly correlated with RNA yield. In the study, recently diagnosed type 1 diabetes patients and matched healthy donors were compared on the TCRB repertoires of their sorted circulating CD4+ T cell subsets. Regulatory and stem cell-like memory subsets were obtained from only 8 patients and about 8 healthy donors, while naive and central memory subsets were obtained from all 30 or so donors.

Inclusive of the bounding cysteine and phenylalanine, the CDR3 is 11 residues long. The read is trimmed to its CDR3 DNA, 33 bases read in frame from base 1. According to the germline V gene (reference sequence), CDR1 reads LNHNV and CDR2 reads YYDKDF. Trimming at the junction amounts to 8 bases on V and 5 bases on J, and the germline ends lie 7 bases apart. A single peripheral blood draw of around 120 mL on average was collected from each donor into heparinised tubes. A BD FACSAria II and a panel including CD45RO, CCR7, CD25, CD127, CD95 and CD27 were used to sort naive, central memory, regulatory and stem cell-like memory CD4+ T cells. Every sorted population had a purity above 95%. PBMCs were isolated immediately by Lymphoprep density gradient centrifugation and stained directly without culture. So that batch effects would be minimized, each experiment stained and sorted samples in pairs, pairing one healthy donor with one patient.

What the work shows at the level of the full study, not this receptor alone: Naive, central memory and regulatory TCRB repertoires appeared to be more alike among patients than among healthy donors. Sequencing cDNA rather than genomic DNA could over-represent highly expressing activated cells, although activation and CD3 levels did not differ between groups. PCR may preferentially amplify shorter templates, but because patient and control samples were amplified and corrected together, any resulting skew would affect both groups equally. At VDJ recombination sites, patients with type 1 diabetes made fewer insertions and deleted more nucleotides, a pattern implying thymic rearrangement abnormalities. A moderate but significant shortening of TCRB CDR3 length was observed in type 1 diabetes patients in all four CD4+ subsets. Only small numbers of individuals were included in the HLA sub-analyses, which left unresolved whether HLA type had any influence on TCRB rearrangement.

The entire amount of isolated RNA was reverse transcribed using the High Capacity cDNA Reverse Transcription Kit, so the sequenced TCRB transcripts were expressed ones. Deep immunoSEQ sequencing was applied to naive, central memory and regulatory T cell samples, giving an average of roughly 3.5 million total reads per sample. Sorted cells were lysed in RLT buffer, and RNA was extracted using DNase-treated RNeasy Micro or Mini kits according to cell number. To prevent cross-contamination, each cell subset was processed individually, whereas patient and healthy donor samples were processed jointly. TCRB sequences were amplified from cDNA with the immunoSEQ multiplex PCR, producing 87-bp fragments spanning the CDR3 region. The amplicons were sequenced using the Illumina HiSeq platform. The authors processed their data as follows. Synthetic template baselines were used to correct PCR bias computationally, reads within Hamming distance 2 were collapsed together, and singletons that could not be merged were discarded. Reads were aligned to IMGT to assign V, D and J genes, CDR3 length, and insertions or deletions at six rearrangement sites. Within each subset, clonotype counts were normalized to sorted cell number, and only after that were true diversity and Gini coefficients computed with the tcR R package. The overlap coefficient, calculated on TCRB nucleotide sequences, was used to measure repertoire sharing. As a proxy for the pre-selection repertoire, out-of-frame TCRB sequences from naive cells were analyzed. TCRdb took this table from immuneACCESS and kept in-frame rearrangements with V and J called. Such tables lack part of the clones; where checked against another copy, unresolved V genes explain under half of the gap, and the rest is unexplained. V and J calls and clone size are those listed in that table; D and trimming were worked out from the DNA. The sample contains about half a million clones, over 9.5% of them found a single time. Of the sample, less than 0.06% is held by the ten largest clones.

The sequenced sample consisted of naive CD4+ T cells from blood. According to the study, the label for this sample's cell subset or site signals: true naive CD4+ T cells. Recombination connected TRBV15 to TRBJ1-5; a confident D gene designation cannot be given. This sequence originates from a woman between 18 and 30 years old in good health. Here the CDR3 is given as CATGRDQPQHF. In nucleotides, the sequence is TGTGCCACCGGGCGCGATCAGCCCCAGCATTTT.